This T cell receptor (beta chain) came from a study of T cell repertoires in cytomegalovirus infection. The CDR3 is 10 residues long. The germline V gene encodes CDR1 DFQATT and CDR2 SNEGSKA (reference sequence). V was clipped by 3 bases and J by 6 bases, with 3 bases between them. Each CDR3 protein gets one entry after TCRdb re-called the reads with MiXCR. The sample lists about 310,000 distinct CDR3 sequences, 17% occurring once. This clonotype was found a few times. The TCR originated in a human donor in good health (CMV status not recorded). Some clones in this sample may be carry-over from other donors' samples. J is TRBJ2-1 and V is TRBV20-1; D uncertain. The sequenced material came from PBMCs. CDR3 region: CSASVNEQFF. CDR3 DNA: TGCAGTGCTAGTGTCAATGAGCAGTTCTTC.